A selection of T cell receptor beta chains follows, all from one sample in a study of control samples from healthy donors and cancer patients. Produced via immunoSEQ multiplex PCR; TCRdb's table is partial and in-frame only. This repertoire shows over 75,000 clones, around 85% found once; its top ten account for 15% to 20%. The specimen sequenced was blood. These receptors came from a man younger than 45 in good health. The CDR3 runs from the conserved cysteine through the conserved F or W. D genes are given only for firm matches. Clone size is not always given. Where it is, it says once, few, many or a class for expanded clones.

once	TRBV5-1	NA	TRBJ2-7	TGCGCCAGCAGCTTGGGGGGGAGTAGCTTCGAGCAGTACTTC	CASSLGGSSFEQYF
NA	TRBV24-1	TRBD1	TRBJ1-1	TGTGCCACAAGGACAGGGTGTACTGAAGCTTTCTTT	CATRTGCTEAFF
NA	TRBV27	NA	TRBJ1-2	TGTGCCAGCAGGTTAGGAGGGAATAACTATGGCTACACCTTC	CASRLGGNNYGYTF
NA	TRBV5-1	TRBD2	TRBJ2-1	TGCGCCAGCAGCCCGACTAGCGGGGGGGGCAATGAGCAGTTCTTC	CASSPTSGGGNEQFF
NA	TRBV11-1	TRBD2	TRBJ2-3	TGTGCCAGCAGCCCGGGACTAGCGGGGGGGTTGGGTACGCAGTATTTT	CASSPGLAGGLGTQYF
NA	TRBV4-1	NA	TRBJ2-1	TGCGCCAGCAGCCAACGGCACCTAGAGGATGAGCAGTTCTTC	CASSQRHLEDEQFF
NA	TRBV19	NA	TRBJ2-3	TGTGCCAGTAGTATAGATGCCCTAGGGGATACGCAGTATTTT	CASSIDALGDTQYF
NA	TRBV18	TRBD1	TRBJ2-7	TGTGCCAGCTCATTGCGTCCCGGGACAGGGGTCCCCTTCCTCTACGAGCAGTACTTC	CASSLRPGTGVPFLYEQYF
NA	TRBV27	TRBD2	TRBJ2-5	TGTGCCAGCAGCCCAACCCTCCCGGGACTAGCGGGGGGACAAGAGACCCAGTACTTC	CASSPTLPGLAGGQETQYF
once	TRBV6-5	TRBD1	TRBJ1-1	TGTGCCAGCAGTCCCGGACAGGCCACAAACACTGAAGCTTTCTTT	CASSPGQATNTEAFF
NA	TRBV7-2	NA	TRBJ2-2	TGTGCCAGCAGCCATGGCCTGAACACCGGGGAGCTGTTTTTT	CASSHGLNTGELFF
NA	TRBV7-8	TRBD1	TRBJ1-4	TGTGCCAGCAGCTTAGTGGGACAGAACAATGAAAAACTGTTTTTT	CASSLVGQNNEKLFF
NA	TRBV2	NA	TRBJ2-5	TGTGCCAGCAGTGAATCCGATAGGGAGAATGGAGAGACCCAGTACTTC	CASSESDRENGETQYF